The rows below give T cell receptor beta chains drawn from one sample of a study of Graves' ophthalmopathy and Graves' hyperthyroidism. TCRdb re-analysed the multiplex PCR reads in MiXCR, keeping a single row per CDR3 protein. The sample contains roughly 500,000 distinct CDR3 sequences, 14% of which appear only once. Sequencing was performed on blood. The receptor source for this set is a woman aged 30 to 39 with Graves' ophthalmopathy. Each CDR3 is given with its conserved first and last residue. Each record gives: CDR3 DNA, CDR3 protein, J gene, clone size, D gene, V gene. D genes are given only for firm matches. Clone size is stated in some rows and not others, as once, few, many or a class when expanded.

TGTGCCATCAGTGACTTGTATGGCTACACCTTC CAISDLYGYTF TRBJ1-2 many . TRBV10-3
TGTGCCACCAGTGATTCACGACACAGGGTAGGACAGCCCCAGCATTTT CATSDSRHRVGQPQHF TRBJ1-5 many . TRBV24-1
TGTGCCAGCAGTTTAAAGGGGGCGGGAGGCTACACCTTC CASSLKGAGGYTF TRBJ1-2 many TRBD1 TRBV28
TGTGCCAGCAGCGTAGCCGGGGTCACCGGGGAGCTGTTTTTT CASSVAGVTGELFF TRBJ2-2 many . TRBV9
TGCGCCAGCAGCTTGGTTACAGGGGGCAACGACGAGCAGTACTTC CASSLVTGGNDEQYF TRBJ2-7 many TRBD1 TRBV5-1
TGTGCCAGCTCGTCCCAGGGGAGACAAGAGACCCAGTACTTC CASSSQGRQETQYF TRBJ2-5 many . TRBV18
TGTGCCAGCAGCCTGGCGGATAGGTTTCTTAAGGACTATGGCTACACCTTC CASSLADRFLKDYGYTF TRBJ1-2 many . TRBV3-1
TGTGCCAGCAGCACCTTGGGCAGTCAAGAGACCCAGTACTTC CASSTLGSQETQYF TRBJ2-5 many . TRBV28
TGTGCCAGCAGTTTTGGGGACCGTTCCGCGGGCTACACCTTC CASSFGDRSAGYTF TRBJ1-2 . . TRBV27
TGCAGTGCTAGAGGGGACAGTCATCAGCCCCAGCATTTT CSARGDSHQPQHF TRBJ1-5 many TRBD1 TRBV20-1
TGTGCCAGCAGCGCCGGGAGACGCAATGGCTACACCTTC CASSAGRRNGYTF TRBJ1-2 many . TRBV9
TGTGCCAGCTCACCCGGGACAGGGGGGGCCTCACCCCTCCACTTT CASSPGTGGASPLHF TRBJ1-6 few TRBD1 TRBV18
TGTGCCAGCAGCTCATCAGACACCCAATTAGCCAAAAACATTCAGTACTTC CASSSSDTQLAKNIQYF TRBJ2-4 . . TRBV9
TGTGCCAGCAGTTCCGCCCCAAGGTACGAGCAGTACTTC CASSSAPRYEQYF TRBJ2-7 many . TRBV28
TGTGCCCGCAGGCCAAGGGGGGGATCTGAAGCTTTCTTT CARRPRGGSEAFF TRBJ1-1 . . TRBV7-3
TGTGCCAGCAGTCGGGACAGGGGTTTTACGGTAGCTTTCTTT CASSRDRGFTVAFF TRBJ1-1 . TRBD1 TRBV12-3/TRBV12-4
TGCAGTGCTACAGACAGGGGAGTTGGCTACACCTTC CSATDRGVGYTF TRBJ1-2 . TRBD1 TRBV20-1
TGTGCCAGCAGCTTAGCAGGGGCTACCAATCAGCCCCAGCATTTT CASSLAGATNQPQHF TRBJ1-5 many . TRBV7-8
TGTGCCAGCAGTTACGGGGTGGGGGAGACCCAGTACTTC CASSYGVGETQYF TRBJ2-5 . . TRBV6-2/TRBV6-3
TGTGCCAGCAGCTTCTCCTTCACGCAGGGTTTACTAGCCAAAAACATTCAGTACTTC CASSFSFTQGLLAKNIQYF TRBJ2-4 few . TRBV11-1
TGTGCCAGCAGAACAGGGGAGGAGACCGGGGAGCTGTTTTTT CASRTGEETGELFF TRBJ2-2 many . TRBV28
TGTGTTAGTGGTTTGGTACTGGCGACAGGGGGGCAAGAGACCCAGTACTTC CVSGLVLATGGQETQYF TRBJ2-5 . TRBD1 TRBV12-5
TGTGCCAGCAGCTTAGTTCGGGGGAGAGGTGAAGCTTTCTTT CASSLVRGRGEAFF TRBJ1-1 many . TRBV11-2
TGTGCCAGCAGCTTAGCCACAGGGAGACAAAATGGCTACACCTTC CASSLATGRQNGYTF TRBJ1-2 many . TRBV7-2
TGTGCCAGCAGCCCAGACACCAACGAGCAGTACTTC CASSPDTNEQYF TRBJ2-7 many . TRBV12-3/TRBV12-4
TGTGCCAGCAGCTTAGGCTGGCAACGGGGCACTGAAGCTTTCTTT CASSLGWQRGTEAFF TRBJ1-1 many . TRBV11-2
TGTGCCAGCAGCCCCCCCGCGACTCTCACCCAGCATTTT CASSPPATLTQHF TRBJ1-5 . . TRBV28
TGTGCCAGCAGACCCAGGGGAGGGGGAAATAGCAATCAGCCCCAGCATTTT CASRPRGGGNSNQPQHF TRBJ1-5 many . TRBV28
TGTGCCAGCAGCTTAGACCTCACTAGGGAGACCCAGTACTTC CASSLDLTRETQYF TRBJ2-5 many . TRBV11-2
TGTGCCAGCAGTTCAGGAGGGGCGGCTGGGGCCAACGTCCTGACTTTC CASSSGGAAGANVLTF TRBJ2-6 many . TRBV6-5
TGTGCCAGCAGTTTAGGGGGACAGGAAGAGTTAAACACCATATATTTT CASSLGGQEELNTIYF TRBJ1-3 . TRBD1 TRBV28
TGTGCCAGCAGTGAAGCAAGGAACTACGAGCAGTACTTC CASSEARNYEQYF TRBJ2-7 . . TRBV2
TGTGCCAGCATCTCACTGGCGGGGACCCAGTACTTC CASISLAGTQYF TRBJ2-5 . . TRBV6-5
TGTGCCAGCAGTTTATCAGGGTCTCTGGCCAAAAACATTCAGTACTTC CASSLSGSLAKNIQYF TRBJ2-4 many . TRBV28
TGTGCCACCAGCAGAGCAGGGGAACCTGAAGCTTTCTTT CATSRAGEPEAFF TRBJ1-1 many . TRBV15
TGTGCCAGTAGTCTTTACAGGGGCGAGGGGGAGACCCAGTACTTC CASSLYRGEGETQYF TRBJ2-5 . TRBD1 TRBV28
TGTGCCAGCAGCCCCCGCCGGAACAGGGCCCTTAACTATGGCTACACCTTC CASSPRRNRALNYGYTF TRBJ1-2 . . TRBV7-8
TGTGCCAGCAGCTTAATGGGCGGACCTGGAAACACCATATATTTT CASSLMGGPGNTIYF TRBJ1-3 many . TRBV12-3/TRBV12-4
TGTGCCAGCAGCTTAGACGGGGAGCGTACCTACGAGCAGTACTTC CASSLDGERTYEQYF TRBJ2-7 . . TRBV11-2
TGTGCCAGCAGTTCTGGGACAGGGCCTCAAGAGACCCAGTACTTC CASSSGTGPQETQYF TRBJ2-5 many TRBD1 TRBV27
TGTGCCAGTAGTATAACTCCACGGTCACCCCTCCACTTT CASSITPRSPLHF TRBJ1-6 few . TRBV19
TGCGCCAGCAGCTTTCGACCGAGCACCGGGGAGCTGTTTTTT CASSFRPSTGELFF TRBJ2-2 many . TRBV5-1
TGTGCCAGCAGTTACGGGGACAGTTCATTGGCCCAGCATTTT CASSYGDSSLAQHF TRBJ1-5 many TRBD1 TRBV6-2/TRBV6-3
TGTGCCAGCAGCCCCTTTAGCGGACCTGCCCCCGAGCAGTACTTC CASSPFSGPAPEQYF TRBJ2-7 many . TRBV3-1
TGTGCCAGCACCGGTAAAAACACCGGGGAGCTGTTTTTT CASTGKNTGELFF TRBJ2-2 many . TRBV12-3/TRBV12-4
TGTGCCAGTAGCCGCCGGGTGGGCGTCTATAATTCACCCCTCCACTTT CASSRRVGVYNSPLHF TRBJ1-6 . . TRBV19
TGTGCCAGTAGTATTGGACAGGGAATTAATGAAAAACTGTTTTTT CASSIGQGINEKLFF TRBJ1-4 few TRBD1 TRBV19
TGCAGTGCTAGAGAGGCCCAGCGGGGGGAGACCCAGTACTTC CSAREAQRGETQYF TRBJ2-5 many TRBD2 TRBV20-1
TGTGCCAGCAGTTTAGCCCCGCAGGGGGCGTATGGCTACACCTTC CASSLAPQGAYGYTF TRBJ1-2 many TRBD1 TRBV12-3/TRBV12-4
TGTGCCTGGGGAGAGTACGCTGGAGTGGGGGTCGCTGAAGCTTTCTTT CAWGEYAGVGVAEAFF TRBJ1-1 few . TRBV30
TGTGCCAGCAGTCTATACCAGGGGTTGAACACTGAAGCTTTCTTT CASSLYQGLNTEAFF TRBJ1-1 few . TRBV6-1
TGCAGTGCTAGAGCGGGAGTCTACGAGCAGTACTTC CSARAGVYEQYF TRBJ2-7 many . TRBV20-1
TGTGCCAGCAGCTTCCGCGGGGCCGGTGAGGAGACCCAGTACTTC CASSFRGAGEETQYF TRBJ2-5 many . TRBV7-9
TGTGCCTGGAGTGTCCTCCGGGGGAGCACTGAAGCTTTCTTT CAWSVLRGSTEAFF TRBJ1-1 many . TRBV30
TGTGCCAGCAGGCAGGGGTCTACCGGGGAGCTGTTTTTT CASRQGSTGELFF TRBJ2-2 many . TRBV6-1
TGTGCCAGCACCCCTCTCGGCAGGGACCTCATCGGGGAGCTGTTTTTT CASTPLGRDLIGELFF TRBJ2-2 few . TRBV11-1